This TCR beta chain was sequenced for a study of CD8 T cells in Susac syndrome. The RNA input was roughly 0.45 to 1 ug, and it was reverse transcribed with random hexamers. The amplification used immunoSEQ multiplex PCR on TCR beta CDR3; it spanned 54 Vbeta and 13 Jbeta. TCRdb independently ran MiXCR on the immunoSEQ multiplex PCR reads; one entry per CDR3 protein. The table includes 200,000 to 250,000 distinct CDR3 sequences, roughly 92% detected once. CD8+ and CD4+ blood T cells underwent TCR beta sequencing. FACS enriched CD8+ TEMRA cells, while bulk CD8+ and CD4+ were negatively isolated. The CDR3 length is 14 residues.

The specimen sequenced was CD8+ T cells from PBMCs. This receptor was taken from a human donor with multiple sclerosis. The chain is built from TRBV21-1 and TRBJ2-7; the table names TRBD1, a call not compared with the DNA. TRBV21-1 is listed as a pseudogene. The CDR3 spells CASSRKQGTYEQYF. The CDR3 DNA is TGTGCCAGCAGCAGAAAACAGGGGACCTACGAGCAGTACTTC.